This TCR beta chain is drawn from a study of radiotherapy plus CTLA-4 blockade in lung cancer. Sequencing was performed with immunoSEQ multiplex PCR; in TCRdb, only in-frame clones are kept and a portion is missing. The sample records 45,000 to 55,000 clones, roughly 90% being singletons. Deletions cut 1 base from V and 0 bases from J, with 13 bases between. CDR3 length: 17 amino acids. The germline CDR1 and CDR2 sequences are MGHDK and SYGVNS. Sequenced material: peripheral blood, taken from a patient treated with radiotherapy plus ipilimumab. The sequence derives from a human donor with non-small cell lung cancer that progressed on radiotherapy plus ipilimumab. Some clones in this sample may be carry-over from other donors' samples. The chain has TRBV25-1 and TRBJ1-5, with D hard to call. The chain's CDR3 is CASSESSTSDSNQPQHF. The CDR3, as DNA: TGTGCCAGCAGTGAATCGTCAACGAGCGATAGCAATCAGCCCCAGCATTTT.